The next 15 T cell receptor beta chains were all read from a single sample in a study of PD-1 blockade in classical Hodgkin lymphoma. Time point defined: cycle 4 day 1 (C4D1), after less than 7 weeks of nivolumab. With no exception, relapse followed autologous stem cell transplantation in all patients, and brentuximab vedotin exposure varied. Thawed PBMCs were the source of CD8+ T cells, obtained through magnetic negative selection. Here immunoSEQ multiplex PCR was the method, and the copy in TCRdb shows in-frame clones only, minus some. The sample yields roughly 20,000 clones, approximately 84% seen once. The source was CD8+ T cells from blood, collected before the fourth cycle of nivolumab. Every receptor here comes from a human donor with classical Hodgkin lymphoma.

The genes are TRBV9 and TRBJ1-1; no reliable D call. Germline-derived CDR1 and CDR2 are SGDLS and YYNGEE. Trimming shortened V by 1 base and J by 6 bases, and 10 bases separated the two germline ends. The length of the CDR3 is 13 residues. As DNA, the CDR3 is TGTGCCAGCAGCGTATCTATCGATCCTGAAGCTTTCTTT. Translating it yields CASSVSIDPEAFF. The full variable domain, rest sourced from reference TRBV9 and TRBJ1-1, is DSGVTQTPKHLITATGQRVTLRCSPRSGDLSVYWYQQSLDQGLQFLIQYYNGEERAKGNILERFSAQQFPDLHSELNLSSLELGDSALYFCASSVSIDPEAFFGQGTRLTVV.

This chain connects TRBV7-3 to TRBJ2-3; 7 bases match TRBD2. V lost 4 bases to trimming and J lost 2 bases; unmatched junction nucleotides: 12. The CDR3 length is 17 residues. Germline values: CDR1 SGHTA, CDR2 FQGTGA. CDR3 region: CASSSYASGAYTDTQYF. As DNA, the CDR3 is TGTGCCAGCAGCTCTTACGCCAGCGGGGCATACACAGATACGCAGTATTTT.

J is TRBJ1-2 and V is TRBV28; the match to TRBD1 covers 7 bases. Germline V CDR1 and CDR2: MDHEN, SYDVKM. CDR3 length equals 14 residues. J gave up 7 bases and V 6 bases, and 11 bases lay outside the gene matches. The CDR3 bases are TGTGCCAGCAGCCAAGCAGGGGGATTTGGTGGCTACACCTTC. Encoded protein: CASSQAGGFGGYTF.

The V gene is TRBV19, the J gene TRBJ1-4, with D unresolved. The CDR3 is 13 amino acids. V lost 7 bases and J lost 6, with 12 bases in between. The germline V gene has CDR1 LNHDA and CDR2 SQIVND (reference sequence). CDR3 nucleotide sequence: TGTGCCAGTACTTCCGGGGAGGATGAAAAACTGTTTTTT. Its protein product is CASTSGEDEKLFF. Using reference TRBV19 and TRBJ1-4 for the parts outside the CDR3, the full variable domain is DGGITQSPKYLFRKEGQNVTLSCEQNLNHDAMYWYRQDPGQGLRLIYYSQIVNDFQKGDIAEGYSVSREKKESFPLTVTSAQKNPTAFYLCASTSGEDEKLFFGSGTQLSVL.

J is TRBJ1-2 and V is TRBV15; D is perhaps TRBD1 (5 bases). Trimming removed 0 bases at V and 8 bases at J, with 13 bases between. Looked up from germline, CDR1 is LNHNV and CDR2 is YYDKDF (reference sequence). This CDR3 is built from 14 residues. CDR3 nucleotide sequence: TGTGCCACCAGCAGAGAGGGGAACCGGGACGGCTACACCTTC. It specifies CATSREGNRDGYTF.

This clone was recorded once. This rearrangement joins TRBV4-1 to TRBJ1-2; D is unresolved. The CDR3 length is 16 residues. Trimming removed 0 bases from V and 4 bases from J, with 15 bases in between. Germline values: CDR1 MGHRA, CDR2 YSYEKL. CDR3 sequence: CASSQDSLPGGYGYTF. The CDR3 nucleotides are TGCGCCAGCAGCCAAGATAGCTTACCGGGAGGCTATGGCTACACCTTC.

The rearrangement joins TRBV9 to TRBJ2-5; D is possibly TRBD1 (6 bases). This CDR3 has 14 amino acids. The V gene's germline CDR1 is SGDLS and CDR2 YYNGEE. V dropped 0 bases and J dropped 4 bases, with 10 bases sitting between them. DNA for the CDR3: TGTGCCAGCAGCGTAGCGGTAGGGGGAGAGACCCAGTACTTC. Its protein product is CASSVAVGGETQYF.

This chain connects TRBV10-2 to TRBJ2-2, with no clear D. This CDR3 is built from 15 residues. Trimming took 2 bases from V and 3 from J, leaving 10 bases between them. Germline V gives CDR1 WSHSY, CDR2 SAAADI. CDR3 sequence reads: CASSENGRDTGELFF. The CDR3 DNA is TGCGCCAGCAGTGAGAACGGTAGGGACACCGGGGAGCTGTTTTTT.

This clone appeared a single time. The CDR3 sequence: CASSLLPGNEQFF. CDR3 coding DNA: TGTGCCAGCAGCCTCCTGCCCGGGAATGAGCAGTTCTTC. This rearrangement joins TRBV11-1 to TRBJ2-1; D gene uncertain. The V end lost 5 bases, the J end lost 7 bases, and 12 bases lay between the germline ends. Germline-derived CDR1 and CDR2 are SGHAT and FQDESV (reference sequence). The length of the CDR3 is 13 residues.

The chain has TRBV29-1 and TRBJ2-3, with D possibly being TRBD2 (5 bases). CDR1 is SQVTM and CDR2 is ANQGSEA in the germline V gene. V lost 5 bases to trimming and J lost 1 base, with 31 bases between them. The CDR3 has 20 amino acids. The CDR3 DNA is TGCAGCGTTTTTCAAGTGCCCAGACTGAAACAGAGGGAACGCACAGATACGCAGTATTTT. Protein: CSVFQVPRLKQRERTDTQYF.

This clone was picked up a small number of times. The V call is TRBV7-9, the J call TRBJ1-6, with D hard to call. Trimming took off 3 bases at V and 8 bases at J, with 17 bases between the two ends. CDR1 is SEHNR and CDR2 is FQNEAQ in the germline V gene (reference sequence). This CDR3 comprises 16 residues. CDR3 protein: CASSFPRLVGYSPLHF. CDR3 DNA: TGTGCCAGCAGCTTCCCACGCCTAGTAGGATATTCACCCCTCCACTTT.

The chain combines TRBV19 with TRBJ2-1; maybe TRBD2 (5 bases). The CDR3 is made up of 12 amino acids. V was pared by 4 bases and J by 4 bases, with 5 bases between. Germline loops: CDR1 LNHDA, CDR2 SQIVND (reference sequence). The CDR3 spells CASSRRYNEQFF. The CDR3 bases are TGTGCCAGTAGTAGGAGGTACAATGAGCAGTTCTTC. The full variable domain, in which reference TRBV19 and TRBJ2-1 provide the parts outside the CDR3, is DGGITQSPKYLFRKEGQNVTLSCEQNLNHDAMYWYRQDPGQGLRLIYYSQIVNDFQKGDIAEGYSVSREKKESFPLTVTSAQKNPTAFYLCASSRRYNEQFFGPGTRLTVL.

The chain carries TRBV19 and TRBJ1-1, with D possibly being TRBD1 (5 bases). Trimming pared 1 base from V and 6 bases from J, leaving 9 bases between. Germline assignment: CDR1 LNHDA and CDR2 SQIVND (reference sequence). This CDR3 contains 13 residues. This chain's CDR3 is CASSIVSGAEAFF. CDR3 bases: TGTGCCAGTAGTATAGTCTCGGGGGCTGAAGCTTTCTTT. Drawing the rest from reference TRBV19 and TRBJ1-1, the complete variable domain is DGGITQSPKYLFRKEGQNVTLSCEQNLNHDAMYWYRQDPGQGLRLIYYSQIVNDFQKGDIAEGYSVSREKKESFPLTVTSAQKNPTAFYLCASSIVSGAEAFFGQGTRLTVV.

V gene TRBV30 combines with J gene TRBJ2-1; a possible D gene is TRBD1 (6 bases). Germline CDR1 reads GTSNPN; CDR2 reads SVGIG (reference sequence). This CDR3 spans 14 amino acids. Trimming cost V 7 bases and J 7 bases, with 20 bases left between them. CDR3 nucleotides: TGTGCCTCCACGTTCAGGGGACCAACGAATGAGCAGTTCTTC. Its translation: CASTFRGPTNEQFF.

This chain links TRBV11-2 with TRBJ2-1; 10 bases are a match to TRBD1. The CDR3 extends over 15 amino acids. Germline V gives CDR1 SGHAT, CDR2 FQNNGV. Germline trimming cut 5 bases from V and 9 bases from J; bases unmatched to any gene: 10. The CDR3 bases are TGTGCCAGCAGCCTGGGGGGACAGGGGTCGGGTGAGCAGTTCTTC. It specifies CASSLGGQGSGEQFF.